This T cell receptor beta chain was observed in a study of blood T cell repertoires in COVID-19. Study at large: There were acute and convalescent COVID-19 samples, and they came from the United States, Italy and Spain.

Assay used: immunoSEQ multiplex PCR; TCRdb lists only in-frame clones, some missing. The sample has hundreds of thousands of clones, roughly 85% seen once; the top ten hold less than 6.5%. Enrolled during active infection, Seattle patients were then followed longitudinally. The CDR3 contains 16 residues. The J segment lost 2 bases and the V segment lost 0 bases, leaving 6 bases of the junction unmatched. Germline CDR1 and CDR2: SGDLS and YYNGEE. The chain recombines TRBV9 with TRBJ2-7; TRBD2 matches 9 bases. The receptor was derived from a man between 45 and 60 years old with COVID-19, enrolled during active disease. Material: peripheral blood. CDR3 amino acids: CASSVGGAGGPYEQYF. As DNA, the CDR3 is TGTGCCAGCAGCGTAGGGGGAGCGGGGGGCCCCTACGAGCAGTACTTC.